The clone carrying this TCR beta chain has just a few counts. Sequencing of TCR beta, carried out with a high-throughput approach, was applied to CD8+ and CD4+ T cells from the blood. It was treatment-naive patients with stable or active relapsing-remitting disease who made up the multiple sclerosis controls. This CDR3 has 14 amino acids. V was pared by 6 bases and J by 4 bases, with 7 bases of the junction left unmatched. CDR1 is MNHEY and CDR2 is SVGEGT in the germline V gene. With random hexamers, about 0.45 to 1 ug RNA was reverse transcribed. TCR beta CDR3 was amplified by immunoSEQ covering 54 Vbeta and 13 Jbeta. One entry per CDR3 protein results from TCRdb running MiXCR on the immunoSEQ multiplex PCR reads. The table includes some 120,000 distinct CDR3 sequences, 93% detected once. This sample is part of a study of CD8 T cells in Susac syndrome.

The sequencing sample was made of CD8+ T cells from PBMCs. The chain uses TRBV6-2 or TRBV6-3 and TRBJ2-7; 9 bases line up with TRBD1. The receptor was isolated from a human donor with multiple sclerosis. This CDR3 is CASSVGTGPYEQYV. CDR3 DNA: TGTGCCAGCAGCGTCGGGACAGGGCCATACGAGCAGTACGTC.